This TCR beta chain was observed in a study of human T cells and chemical hapten exposure. General study results and limits: The study found expanded TCRs formed significantly more large CDR3 similarity clusters than controls.

Trimming at V came to 6 bases and at J to 3 bases, leaving 5 bases not matched to a gene. This CDR3 spans 15 amino acids. In its sample, this clonotype was seen a few times. Its specificity is unknown. One entry per CDR3 protein results from TCRdb running MiXCR on the RACE reads. The sample includes some 110,000 distinct CDR3 sequences, 30% to 35% of them seen just once. Time point indicated: patch test 3, about 24 weeks after DPC sensitization. Regarding treatment: therapeutic diphenylcyclopropenone sensitization with weekly scalp DPC. This TCR came from a man aged 40-49 years with alopecia areata. Some clones in this sample may be carry-over from other donors' samples. The rearrangement links TRBV12-3 or TRBV12-4 to TRBJ2-2; 9 bases agree with TRBD2. Sequences were derived from whole blood, sampled in connection with sensitization to the hapten diphenylcyclopropenone (DPC). The CDR3 loop reads CASRREGRYTGELFF. CDR3 in DNA: TGTGCCAGCAGGCGGGAGGGCCGATACACCGGGGAGCTGTTTTTT.